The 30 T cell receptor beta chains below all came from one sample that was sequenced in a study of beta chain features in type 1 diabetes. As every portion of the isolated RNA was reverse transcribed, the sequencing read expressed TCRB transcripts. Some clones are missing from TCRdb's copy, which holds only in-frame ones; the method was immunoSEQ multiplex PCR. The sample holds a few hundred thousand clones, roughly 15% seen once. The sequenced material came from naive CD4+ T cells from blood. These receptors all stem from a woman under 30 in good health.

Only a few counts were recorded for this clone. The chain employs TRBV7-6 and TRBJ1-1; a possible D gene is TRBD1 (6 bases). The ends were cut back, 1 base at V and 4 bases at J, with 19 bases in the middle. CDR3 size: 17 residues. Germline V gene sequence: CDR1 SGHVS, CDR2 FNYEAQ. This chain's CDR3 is CASSLGTVSSWGTEAFF. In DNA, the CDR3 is TGTGCCAGCAGCTTAGGGACAGTGTCTTCCTGGGGCACTGAAGCTTTCTTT.

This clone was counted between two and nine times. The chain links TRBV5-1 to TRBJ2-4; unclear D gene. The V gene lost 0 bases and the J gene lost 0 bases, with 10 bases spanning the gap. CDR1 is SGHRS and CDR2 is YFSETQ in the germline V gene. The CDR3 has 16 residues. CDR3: CASSLVNGVAKNIQYF. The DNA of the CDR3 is TGCGCCAGCAGCTTGGTTAACGGTGTAGCCAAAAACATTCAGTACTTC.

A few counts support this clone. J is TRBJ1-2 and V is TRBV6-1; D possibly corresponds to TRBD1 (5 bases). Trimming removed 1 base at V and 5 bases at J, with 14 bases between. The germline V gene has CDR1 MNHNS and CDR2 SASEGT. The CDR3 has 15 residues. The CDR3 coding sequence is TGTGCCAGCAGTGAAGGGGCGGCCAGGGTGTATGGCTACACCTTC. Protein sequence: CASSEGAARVYGYTF.

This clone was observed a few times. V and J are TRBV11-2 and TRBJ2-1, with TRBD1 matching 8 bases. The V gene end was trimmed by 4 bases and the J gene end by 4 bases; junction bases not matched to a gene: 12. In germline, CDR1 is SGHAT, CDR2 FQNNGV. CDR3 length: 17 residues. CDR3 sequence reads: CASSSISGTGHYNEQFF. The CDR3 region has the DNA TGTGCCAGCAGCTCCATATCGGGGACAGGCCATTACAATGAGCAGTTCTTC.

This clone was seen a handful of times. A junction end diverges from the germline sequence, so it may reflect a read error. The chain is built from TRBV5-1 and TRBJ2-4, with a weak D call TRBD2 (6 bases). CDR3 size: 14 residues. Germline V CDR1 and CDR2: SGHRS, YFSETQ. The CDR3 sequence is CASSLDYSINIQYF. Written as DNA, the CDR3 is TGCGCCAGCAGTTTGGACTATTCGATCAACATTCAGTACTTC.

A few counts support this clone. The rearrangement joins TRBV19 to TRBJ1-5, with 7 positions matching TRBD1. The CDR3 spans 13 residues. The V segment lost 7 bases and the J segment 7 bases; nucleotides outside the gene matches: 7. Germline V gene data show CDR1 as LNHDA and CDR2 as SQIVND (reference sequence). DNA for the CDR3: TGTGCCAGTAATCGACAGGGCGGCCAGCCCCAGCATTTT. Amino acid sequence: CASNRQGGQPQHF.

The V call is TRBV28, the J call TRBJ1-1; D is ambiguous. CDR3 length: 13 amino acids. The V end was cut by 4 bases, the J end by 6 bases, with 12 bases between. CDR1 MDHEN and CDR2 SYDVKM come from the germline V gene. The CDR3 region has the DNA TGTGCCAGCAGTTCTTTGGCCCTTTCTGAAGCTTTCTTT. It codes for CASSSLALSEAFF.

CDR3 nucleotide sequence: TGTGCCAGCAGCCCCTTTAGTGGTACCTCGGGGGCCAACGTCCTGACTTTC. Protein sequence: CASSPFSGTSGANVLTF. The J gene is TRBJ2-6, the V gene TRBV11-1; D gene ambiguous. Trimming pared 5 bases from V and 4 bases from J, leaving 18 bases between. Per germline, CDR1 SGHAT and CDR2 FQDESV (reference sequence). This CDR3 has 17 amino acids.

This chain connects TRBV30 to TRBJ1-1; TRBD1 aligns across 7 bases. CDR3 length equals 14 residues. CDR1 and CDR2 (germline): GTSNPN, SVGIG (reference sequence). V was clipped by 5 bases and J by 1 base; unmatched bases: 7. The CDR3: CAWVPDRSNTEAFF. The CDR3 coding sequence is TGTGCCTGGGTTCCGGACAGGTCGAACACTGAAGCTTTCTTT.

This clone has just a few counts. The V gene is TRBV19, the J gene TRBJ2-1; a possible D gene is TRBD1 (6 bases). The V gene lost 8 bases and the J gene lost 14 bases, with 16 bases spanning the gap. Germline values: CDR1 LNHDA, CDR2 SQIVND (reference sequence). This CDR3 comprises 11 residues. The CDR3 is CASGGGDKEFF. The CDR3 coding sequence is TGTGCCAGTGGGGGTGGGGACAAAGAGTTCTTC. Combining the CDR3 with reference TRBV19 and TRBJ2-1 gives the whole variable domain DGGITQSPKYLFRKEGQNVTLSCEQNLNHDAMYWYRQDPGQGLRLIYYSQIVNDFQKGDIAEGYSVSREKKESFPLTVTSAQKNPTAFYLCASGGGDKEFFGPGTRLTVL.

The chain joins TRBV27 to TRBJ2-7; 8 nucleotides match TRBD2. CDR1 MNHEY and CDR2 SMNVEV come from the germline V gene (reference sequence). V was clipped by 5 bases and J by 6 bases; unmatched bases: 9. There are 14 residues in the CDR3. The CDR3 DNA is TGTGCCAGCAGTCCCTACGGGCGGGAGGTCGAGCAGTACTTC. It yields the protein CASSPYGREVEQYF.

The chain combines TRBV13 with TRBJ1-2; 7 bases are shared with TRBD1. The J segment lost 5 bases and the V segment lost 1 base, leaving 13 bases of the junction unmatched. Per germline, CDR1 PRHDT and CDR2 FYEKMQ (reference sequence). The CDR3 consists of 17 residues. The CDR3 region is CASSLVGTASQKYGYTF. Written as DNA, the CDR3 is TGTGCCAGCAGCTTAGTTGGGACAGCGTCCCAAAAGTATGGCTACACCTTC. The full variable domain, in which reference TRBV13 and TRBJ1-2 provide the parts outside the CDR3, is AAGVIQSPRHLIKEKRETATLKCYPIPRHDTVYWYQQGPGQDPQFLISFYEKMQSDKGSIPDRFSAQQFSDYHSELNMSSLELGDSALYFCASSLVGTASQKYGYTFGSGTRLTVV.

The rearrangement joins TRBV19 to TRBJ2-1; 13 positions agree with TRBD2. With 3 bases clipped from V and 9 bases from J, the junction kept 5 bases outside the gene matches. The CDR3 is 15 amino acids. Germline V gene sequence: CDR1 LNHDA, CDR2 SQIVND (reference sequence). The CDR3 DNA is TGTGCCAGTAGTATCCTTGGACTAGCGGGAGCTGAGCAGTTCTTC. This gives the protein CASSILGLAGAEQFF.

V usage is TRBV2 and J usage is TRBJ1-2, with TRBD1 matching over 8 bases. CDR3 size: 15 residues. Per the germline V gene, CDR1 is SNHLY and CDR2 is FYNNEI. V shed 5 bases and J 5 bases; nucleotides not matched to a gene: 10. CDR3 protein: CASSSRTGSTYGYTF. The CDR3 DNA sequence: TGTGCCAGCAGTTCCCGGACAGGGTCTACTTATGGCTACACCTTC.

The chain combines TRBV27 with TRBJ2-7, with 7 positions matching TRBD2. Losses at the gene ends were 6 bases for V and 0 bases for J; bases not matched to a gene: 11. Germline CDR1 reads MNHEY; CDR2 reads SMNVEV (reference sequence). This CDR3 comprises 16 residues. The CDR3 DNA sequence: TGTGCCAGCAGGAGAGCGGGACTCCCCGGCTCCTACGAGCAGTACTTC. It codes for CASRRAGLPGSYEQYF.

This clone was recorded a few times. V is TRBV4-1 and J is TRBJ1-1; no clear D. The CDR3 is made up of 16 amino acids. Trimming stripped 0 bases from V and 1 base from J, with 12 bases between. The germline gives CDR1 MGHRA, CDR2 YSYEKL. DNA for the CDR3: TGCGCCAGCAGCCAAGAAGATCGTAGAGAGAACACTGAAGCTTTCTTT. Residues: CASSQEDRRENTEAFF.

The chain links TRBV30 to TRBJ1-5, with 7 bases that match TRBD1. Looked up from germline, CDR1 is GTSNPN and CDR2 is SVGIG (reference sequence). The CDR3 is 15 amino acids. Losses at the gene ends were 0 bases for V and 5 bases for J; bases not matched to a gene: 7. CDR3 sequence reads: CAWSVRDSTHQPQHF. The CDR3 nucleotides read TGTGCCTGGAGTGTACGGGACAGTACCCATCAGCCCCAGCATTTT.

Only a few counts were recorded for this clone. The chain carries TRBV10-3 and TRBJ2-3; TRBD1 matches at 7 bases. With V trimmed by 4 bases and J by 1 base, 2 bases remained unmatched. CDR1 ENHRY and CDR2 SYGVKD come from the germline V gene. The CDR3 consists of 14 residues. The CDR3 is CAISAGTGTDTQYF. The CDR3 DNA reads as TGTGCCATCAGTGCCGGGACAGGCACAGATACGCAGTATTTT.

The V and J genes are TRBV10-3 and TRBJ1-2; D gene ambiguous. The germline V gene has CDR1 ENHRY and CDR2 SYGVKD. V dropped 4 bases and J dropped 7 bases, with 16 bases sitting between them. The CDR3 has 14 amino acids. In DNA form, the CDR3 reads TGTGCCATCAGTGCCCTCCGGGAAACCGCTGGCTACACCTTC. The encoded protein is CAISALRETAGYTF.

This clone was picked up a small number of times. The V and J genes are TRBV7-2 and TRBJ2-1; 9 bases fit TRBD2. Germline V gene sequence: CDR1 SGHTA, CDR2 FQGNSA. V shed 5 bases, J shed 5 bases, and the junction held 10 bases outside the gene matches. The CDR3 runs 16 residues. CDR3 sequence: CASSPRGGRADNEQFF. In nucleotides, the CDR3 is TGTGCCAGCAGCCCCAGAGGCGGGAGGGCCGACAATGAGCAGTTCTTC.

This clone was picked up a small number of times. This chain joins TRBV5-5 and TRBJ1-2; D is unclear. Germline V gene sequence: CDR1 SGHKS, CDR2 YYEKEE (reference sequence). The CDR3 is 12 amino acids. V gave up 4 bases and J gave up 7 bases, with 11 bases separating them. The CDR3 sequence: CASSVVRGGYTF. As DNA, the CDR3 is TGTGCCAGCAGCGTGGTCCGGGGTGGCTACACCTTC.

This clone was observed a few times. CDR3 residues: CSALDRETQYF. Here the CDR3 DNA reads TGCAGTGCTTTGGACAGAGAGACCCAGTACTTC. The J gene is TRBJ2-5, the V gene TRBV20-1, with D possibly matching TRBD1 (6 bases). From germline, CDR1 is DFQATT and CDR2 SNEGSKA (reference sequence). This CDR3 has 11 residues. Trimming left V 5 bases short and J 4 bases short, with 8 bases between.

The DNA of the CDR3 is TGTGCCAGCAGCGTAGCGCCTAGCTATAGCGGCCCCTACGAGCAGTACTTC. It specifies CASSVAPSYSGPYEQYF. This chain uses TRBV9 with TRBJ2-7, with D perhaps TRBD2 (6 bases). This CDR3 has 17 residues. V was pared by 0 bases and J by 2 bases, with 18 bases between. Germline-derived CDR1 and CDR2 are SGDLS and YYNGEE.

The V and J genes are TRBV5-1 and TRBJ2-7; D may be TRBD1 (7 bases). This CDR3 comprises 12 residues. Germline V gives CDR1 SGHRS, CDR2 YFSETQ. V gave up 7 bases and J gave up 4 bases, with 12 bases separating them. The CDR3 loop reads CASRQGGYEQYF. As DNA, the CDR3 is TGCGCCAGCCGCCAGGGGGGATACGAGCAGTACTTC.

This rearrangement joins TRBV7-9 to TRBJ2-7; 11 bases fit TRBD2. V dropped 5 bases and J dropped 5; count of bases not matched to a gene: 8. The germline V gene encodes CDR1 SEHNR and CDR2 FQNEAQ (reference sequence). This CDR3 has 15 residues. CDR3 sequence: CASSVTSGSIDEQYF. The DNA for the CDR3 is TGTGCCAGCAGCGTAACTAGCGGGAGTATAGACGAGCAGTACTTC.

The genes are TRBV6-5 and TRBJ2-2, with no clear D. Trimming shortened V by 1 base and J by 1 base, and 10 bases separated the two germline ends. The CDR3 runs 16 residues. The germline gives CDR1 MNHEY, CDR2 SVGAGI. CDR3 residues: CASSYFSSLNTGELFF. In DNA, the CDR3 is TGTGCCAGCAGTTACTTTAGCTCTTTGAACACCGGGGAGCTGTTTTTT.

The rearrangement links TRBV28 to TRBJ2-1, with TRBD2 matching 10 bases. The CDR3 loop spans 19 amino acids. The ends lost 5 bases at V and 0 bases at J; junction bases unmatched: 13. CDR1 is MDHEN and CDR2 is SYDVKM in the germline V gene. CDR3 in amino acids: CASSPLAGVRISSYNEQFF. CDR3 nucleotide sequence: TGTGCCAGCAGTCCTCTAGCGGGAGTGAGGATTAGCTCCTACAATGAGCAGTTCTTC. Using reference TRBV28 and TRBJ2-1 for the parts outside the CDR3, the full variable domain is DVKVTQSSRYLVKRTGEKVFLECVQDMDHENMFWYRQDPGLGLRLIYFSYDVKMKEKGDIPEGYSVSREKKERFSLILESASTNQTSMYLCASSPLAGVRISSYNEQFFGPGTRLTVL.

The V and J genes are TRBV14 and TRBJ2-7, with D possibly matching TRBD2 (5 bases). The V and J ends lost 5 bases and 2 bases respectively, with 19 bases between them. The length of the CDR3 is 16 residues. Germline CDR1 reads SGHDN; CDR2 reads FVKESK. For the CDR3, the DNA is TGTGCCAGCAGCTTCGGAGGAACGGGTAGAGCCTACGAGCAGTACTTC. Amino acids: CASSFGGTGRAYEQYF.

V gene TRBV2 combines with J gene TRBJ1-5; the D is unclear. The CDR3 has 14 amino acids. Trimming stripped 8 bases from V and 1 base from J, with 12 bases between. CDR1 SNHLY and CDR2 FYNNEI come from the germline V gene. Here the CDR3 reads CASSRVNSNQPQHF. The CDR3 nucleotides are TGTGCCAGCTCGCGGGTTAACAGCAATCAGCCCCAGCATTTT.

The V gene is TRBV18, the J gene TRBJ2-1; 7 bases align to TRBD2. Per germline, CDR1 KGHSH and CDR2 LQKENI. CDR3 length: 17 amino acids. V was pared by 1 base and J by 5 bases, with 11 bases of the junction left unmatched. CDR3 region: CASSPRAVGGGHNEQFF. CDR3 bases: TGTGCCAGCTCACCACGAGCGGTGGGCGGGGGACACAATGAGCAGTTCTTC. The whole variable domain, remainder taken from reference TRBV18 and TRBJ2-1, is NAGVMQNPRHLVRRRGQEARLRCSPMKGHSHVYWYRQLPEEGLKFMVYLQKENIIDESGMPKERFSAEFPKEGPSILRIQQVVRGDSAAYFCASSPRAVGGGHNEQFFGPGTRLTVL.